The rows below give T cell receptor beta chains drawn from one sample of a study of blood T cell repertoires in COVID-19. Data came from immunoSEQ multiplex PCR; TCRdb stores just in-frame clones and leaves some out. The top ten hold roughly 9% of the sample, which has 150,000 or so clones, about 77% seen once. Sequenced: peripheral blood. These receptors originate from a woman aged 45 to 65 with active or convalescent COVID-19. Each CDR3 is given with its conserved first and last residue. The order of the fields is J gene, D gene, clone size, V gene, CDR3 protein, CDR3 DNA. D genes are given only for firm matches. Only part of the rows carry a size: once, few, many, or a class if the clone is expanded.

>TRBJ2-7|NA|NA|TRBV29-1
CSVEDYYEQYF
TGCAGCGTTGAAGATTATTACGAGCAGTACTTC
>TRBJ1-1|TRBD1|NA|TRBV19
CASSRGTASNTEAFF
TGTGCCAGTAGTAGGGGGACAGCTTCGAACACTGAAGCTTTCTTT
>TRBJ2-7|TRBD2|few|TRBV6-5
CASSFLAGHEQYF
TGTGCCAGCAGTTTCTTAGCGGGTCACGAGCAGTACTTC
>TRBJ1-1|TRBD1|NA|TRBV6-6
CASSYGQGGYEAFF
TGTGCCAGCAGTTACGGGCAGGGGGGTTATGAAGCTTTCTTT
>TRBJ1-1|NA|NA|TRBV4-1
CASSQSTGTPNTEAFF
TGCGCCAGCAGCCAATCCACCGGGACACCGAACACTGAAGCTTTCTTT
>TRBJ1-1|NA|NA|TRBV11-2
CASSLDAAGVTEAFF
TGTGCCAGCAGCTTAGATGCCGCAGGGGTCACTGAAGCTTTCTTT
>TRBJ2-1|TRBD2|NA|TRBV7-9
CASSSSGRKEQFF
TGTGCCAGCAGCTCTAGCGGGAGGAAAGAGCAGTTCTTC
>TRBJ1-6|NA|NA|TRBV27
CASSQTPGVNNSPLHF
TGTGCCAGCAGCCAAACCCCCGGGGTTAATAATTCACCCCTCCACTTT
>TRBJ1-2|TRBD1|NA|TRBV7-2
CASSYVGQALSGYTF
TGTGCCAGCAGCTATGTAGGACAGGCATTAAGTGGCTACACCTTC
>TRBJ1-4|NA|NA|TRBV30
CAWSVPGYQVGEKLFF
TGTGCCTGGAGTGTACCAGGGTACCAAGTGGGTGAAAAACTGTTTTTT
>TRBJ2-2|NA|NA|TRBV10-3
CAISESGVTGELFF
TGTGCCATCAGTGAGTCAGGGGTCACCGGGGAGCTGTTTTTT
>TRBJ2-7|NA|NA|TRBV12-5
CASAPSRRAASYEQYF
TGTGCTAGTGCCCCTTCAAGGCGGGCAGCCTCCTACGAGCAGTACTTC
>TRBJ1-5|NA|NA|TRBV4-3
CASSQDNKGYQPQHF
TGCGCCAGCAGCCAAGATAATAAGGGGTATCAGCCCCAGCATTTT
>TRBJ2-5|TRBD2|NA|TRBV6-2/TRBV6-3
CASSYARLADKETQYF
TGTGCCAGCAGCTATGCCAGACTAGCGGATAAAGAGACCCAGTACTTC
>TRBJ2-4|NA|NA|TRBV3-1/TRBV3-2
CASSQDKRLSIQYF
TGTGCCAGCAGCCAAGATAAACGCCTTAGCATTCAGTACTTC
>TRBJ2-3|TRBD2|NA|TRBV4-2
CASSQEGREGTDTQYF
TGTGCCAGCAGCCAAGAGGGGCGGGAGGGCACAGATACGCAGTATTTT
>TRBJ2-7|NA|NA|TRBV18
CASSPVAYEQYF
TGTGCCAGCTCACCAGTCGCCTACGAGCAGTACTTC
>TRBJ1-6|NA|few|TRBV19
CASKTQGIGSDSPLHF
TGTGCCAGTAAAACACAGGGTATCGGATCTGACTCACCCCTCCACTTT
>TRBJ2-1|NA|NA|TRBV18
CASSPQRGYNEQFF
TGTGCCAGCTCACCACAAAGGGGCTACAATGAGCAGTTCTTC
>TRBJ1-2|NA|NA|TRBV3-1/TRBV3-2
CASSQGRNYGYTF
TGTGCCAGCAGCCAGGGCAGAAACTATGGCTACACCTTC
>TRBJ2-3|NA|once|TRBV2
CASSELSARTDTQYF
TGTGCCAGCAGTGAACTATCCGCGCGAACAGATACGCAGTATTTT
>TRBJ2-5|NA|NA|TRBV4-1
CASSQGLQETQYF
TGCGCCAGCAGCCAAGGACTACAAGAGACCCAGTACTTC